The present TCR beta chain was sequenced within a study of cytomegalovirus exposure and HLA in healthy donors. Overall study: Approximately 190 million T cells yielded 100 million or so unique TCR beta sequences in earlier analysis. Study conclusions and caveats: Some V segments, including TRBV6-2 and TRBV6-3, were excluded as indistinguishable. A later analysis found that most CMV-associated TCR beta chains appeared HLA-restricted.

Germline lookup yields CDR1 SNHLY and CDR2 FYNNEI. The CDR3 length is 12 residues. V lost 2 bases to trimming and J lost 6 bases, with 7 bases between them. 13 Jbeta primers and 60 Vbeta primers were used for the PCR. The repertoire was sequenced with immunoSEQ multiplex PCR; TCRdb's copy has only in-frame clones and lacks some. The data show tens of thousands of clones, about 74% seen once. Regarding this clone: Its antigen is currently unknown.

The TCR comes from a woman aged 50 to 60 in good health and CMV-seropositive. The V gene is TRBV2, the J gene TRBJ1-1, with D unresolved. Sequencing was carried out using PBMCs. CDR3 sequence (DNA): TGTGCCAGCAGTGAATTTTCTGCTGAAGCTTTCTTT. This codes for CASSEFSAEAFF. The full variable domain, rest sourced from reference TRBV2 and TRBJ1-1, is EPEVTQTPSHQVTQMGQEVILRCVPISNHLYFYWYRQILGQKVEFLVSFYNNEISEKSEIFDDQFSVERPDGSNFTLKIRSTKLEDSAMYFCASSEFSAEAFFGQGTRLTVV.